Each of the 8 T cell receptor beta chains below was sequenced from the same sample in a study of T cells after posttransplantation cyclophosphamide (dated by TCRdb to about 2016). Library method: the immunoSEQ multiplex PCR assay. In its TCRdb copy, this immuneACCESS table keeps in-frame sequences only and misses some clones. Where compared with another copy, unresolved V genes explain less than half of these, and the others have no known cause. This sample lists roughly 9,200 clones; roughly nine tenths were detected once. 1.5% to 2% of the sample rests with the top ten. Sequencing was performed on memory CD4+ T cells sorted from PBMCs. These TCRs come from a woman in her fifties or sixties in good health, CMV-negative, and a related stem cell transplant donor.

The genes are TRBV5-1 and TRBJ1-6; D remains unclear. V was shortened by 0 bases and J by 5 bases, with 12 bases between the two germline ends. The CDR3 consists of 16 residues. CDR1 and CDR2 from the germline V gene are SGHRS and YFSETQ. CDR3 residues: CASSLESSMNNSPLHF. The DNA for the CDR3 is TGCGCCAGCAGCTTGGAATCCTCTATGAATAATTCACCCCTCCACTTT.

DNA of the CDR3: TGTGCCAGCAGTCCCCCCGGGGGGGCGATCAATGAGCAGTTCTTC. Amino acids: CASSPPGGAINEQFF. This chain joins TRBV28 and TRBJ2-1, with 8 bases matching TRBD2. Germline trimming cut 5 bases from V and 6 bases from J; bases unmatched to any gene: 9. Germline CDR1 reads MDHEN; CDR2 reads SYDVKM. This CDR3 is 15 amino acids long.

The rearrangement joins TRBV7-8 to TRBJ1-6, with D unclear. V shed 5 bases and J shed 7 bases, with 9 bases lying between them. The CDR3 has 13 residues. The V gene's germline CDR1 is SGHVS and CDR2 FQNEAQ. In DNA form, the CDR3 reads TGTGCCAGCAGCCAATTTGAGAATTCACCCCTCCACTTT. Its protein product is CASSQFENSPLHF. The variable domain in full, completed from reference TRBV7-8 and TRBJ1-6, reads GAGVSQSPRYKVAKRGQDVALRCDPISGHVSLFWYQQALGQGPEFLTYFQNEAQLDKSGLPSDRFFAERPEGSVSTLKIQRTQQEDSAVYLCASSQFENSPLHFGNGTRLTVT.

A few counts support this clone. The gene calls are TRBV6-5 and TRBJ1-4, with TRBD1 matching 7 bases. V lost 6 bases to trimming and J lost 5 bases; unmatched junction nucleotides: 0. Germline V gene lookup returns CDR1 MNHEY and CDR2 SVGAGI. The CDR3 has 12 residues. Here the CDR3 reads CASRQGNEKLFF. CDR3 nucleotides: TGTGCCAGCAGACAGGGGAATGAAAAACTGTTTTTT.

V gene TRBV7-3 combines with J gene TRBJ1-2, with a weak D call TRBD1 (6 bases). Germline V gene sequence: CDR1 SGHTA, CDR2 FQGTGA. This CDR3 has 14 amino acids. V dropped 5 bases and J dropped 4 bases, with 14 bases sitting between them. The CDR3 here is CASSPSTGSYGYTF. CDR3 coding DNA: TGTGCCAGCAGCCCCTCAACAGGGTCCTATGGCTACACCTTC. The full variable domain, rest sourced from reference TRBV7-3 and TRBJ1-2, is GAGVSQTPSNKVTEKGKYVELRCDPISGHTALYWYRQSLGQGPEFLIYFQGTGAADDSGLPNDRFFAVRPEGSVSTLKIQRTERGDSAVYLCASSPSTGSYGYTFGSGTRLTVV.

The chain has TRBV18 and TRBJ1-5; D is perhaps TRBD1 (5 bases). V dropped 6 bases and J dropped 1 base, with 10 bases sitting between them. The length of the CDR3 is 14 residues. CDR1 KGHSH and CDR2 LQKENI come from the germline V gene. The CDR3 coding sequence is TGTGCCAGCTCTCCCGACAGCAGCAATCAGCCCCAGCATTTT. Translated, it gives CASSPDSSNQPQHF.

The CDR3 sequence is CASSEPGTGTYEQYV. The CDR3 DNA reads as TGTGCCAGCAGTGAACCCGGGACAGGTACCTACGAGCAGTACGTC. The chain recombines TRBV6-1 with TRBJ2-7; 8 bases are shared with TRBD1. CDR3 size: 15 residues. The junction had 5 bases not matched to a gene; V was cut back by 2 bases and J by 2 bases. Germline CDR1 is MNHNS and CDR2 is SASEGT.

The chain has TRBV5-4 and TRBJ1-2; 8 positions match TRBD1. The CDR3 covers 13 residues. Germline V gene data show CDR1 as SGHNT and CDR2 as YYREEE (reference sequence). V lost 4 bases, J lost 4 bases, and 3 bases stayed unmatched. As DNA, the CDR3 is TGTGCCAGCAGCATCGACAGGGGCTATGGCTACACCTTC. Its translation: CASSIDRGYGYTF.